The next 24 T cell receptor beta chains were all read from a single sample in a study of cytomegalovirus exposure and HLA in healthy donors. Researchers ran the PCR with 60 Vbeta and 13 Jbeta primers. The assay was immunoSEQ multiplex PCR, and TCRdb's table has in-frame clones only and misses some. The repertoire holds 90,000 to 130,000 clones, around 64% seen once, with around 10% in the top ten. The sample taken for sequencing was PBMCs. These receptors were collected from a man aged 25-45 years in good health and CMV-seropositive.

The CDR3 loop is CSVATGARDTQYF. The DNA of the CDR3 is TGCAGCGTTGCGACAGGGGCGAGAGATACGCAGTATTTT. The gene calls are TRBV29-1 and TRBJ2-3; 8 bases line up with TRBD1. The CDR3 sequence is 13 residues long. After removal of 4 bases from V and 5 bases from J, the junction contained 5 bases not matched to a gene. CDR1 is SQVTM, CDR2 ANQGSEA, per germline.

In this sample, this clone turned up once. The V call is TRBV9, the J call TRBJ1-6, with D unresolved. Trimming pared 0 bases from V and 12 bases from J, leaving 7 bases between. The CDR3 runs 12 residues. Germline V gene sequence: CDR1 SGDLS, CDR2 YYNGEE. CDR3 sequence reads: CASSVENGPLHF. The CDR3 bases are TGTGCCAGCAGCGTAGAGAACGGACCCCTCCACTTT.

This clone is a singleton in its sample. The gene calls are TRBV6-5 and TRBJ1-6; 8 nucleotides agree with TRBD1. J was trimmed by 13 bases and V by 4 bases; bases with no gene match: 12. This CDR3 spans 15 amino acids. Germline CDR1 reads MNHEY; CDR2 reads SVGAGI. CDR3 amino acids: CASSSPAGGAVPLHF. CDR3 nucleotides: TGTGCCAGCAGTTCCCCCGCAGGGGGCGCGGTGCCCCTCCACTTT.

The chain is built from TRBV30 and TRBJ1-2; D not certain. V shed 2 bases and J shed 8 bases, with 18 bases lying between them. CDR1 and CDR2 from the germline V gene are GTSNPN and SVGIG (reference sequence). This CDR3 has 14 amino acids. This CDR3 is CAWSRVQVPGGYTF. CDR3 nucleotides: TGTGCCTGGAGTAGGGTGCAGGTGCCGGGGGGCTACACCTTC. Filled out from reference TRBV30 and TRBJ1-2, the complete variable domain reads SQTIHQWPATLVQPVGSPLSLECTVEGTSNPNLYWYRQAAGRGLQLLFYSVGIGQISSEVPQNLSASRPQDRQFILSSKKLLLSDSGFYLCAWSRVQVPGGYTFGSGTRLTVV.

This clone was recorded once. The chain has TRBV29-1 and TRBJ2-7, with 15 bases that match TRBD2. The germline V gene encodes CDR1 SQVTM and CDR2 ANQGSEA. The CDR3 spans 17 residues. The V and J ends lost 7 bases and 0 bases, in that order; junction bases with no gene match: 10. DNA for the CDR3: TGCAGCGCCGGACTAGCGGGAGGGCCATTACTCTCCTACGAGCAGTACGTC. It translates to CSAGLAGGPLLSYEQYV.

The chain uses TRBV4-3 and TRBJ1-2; D is possibly TRBD1 (6 bases). This CDR3 has 14 amino acids. Germline CDR1 reads LGHNA; CDR2 reads YSLEER. V was pared by 0 bases and J by 8 bases, with 13 bases between. The CDR3 region has the DNA TGCGCCAGCAGCCAAGAACAGGGTGCCTGGGGCTACACCTTC. It yields the protein CASSQEQGAWGYTF.

This sequence joins TRBV6-1 and TRBJ2-3; 7 bases are a match to TRBD1. The CDR3 length is 16 residues. With 4 bases clipped from V and 3 bases from J, the junction kept 10 bases outside the gene matches. Germline lookup yields CDR1 MNHNS and CDR2 SASEGT. The CDR3 nucleotides are TGTGCCAGCAGTGTAGAAAGGGGGCTTGGGACAGATACGCAGTATTTT. It yields the protein CASSVERGLGTDTQYF.

The chain employs TRBV7-6 and TRBJ1-1, with 8 bases identical to TRBD1. CDR3 length equals 15 residues. V trimming: 0 bases; J trimming: 5 bases; junction bases outside the gene matches: 5. Germline assignment: CDR1 SGHVS and CDR2 FNYEAQ. CDR3 in amino acids: CASSLAQGARTEAFF. The CDR3 bases are TGTGCCAGCAGCTTAGCTCAGGGGGCCAGAACTGAAGCTTTCTTT.

The CDR3 sequence is CASSLPPEAVTRSSYNEQFF. CDR3 nucleotides: TGTGCCAGCAGTTTACCCCCCGAGGCAGTTACACGGAGCTCCTACAATGAGCAGTTCTTC. This chain connects TRBV28 to TRBJ2-1, with D unresolved. Germline CDR1 and CDR2: MDHEN and SYDVKM. This CDR3 has 20 residues. Trimming shortened V by 2 bases and J by 0 bases, and 23 bases separated the two germline ends.

This clone was picked up one time. The chain employs TRBV5-1 and TRBJ1-4; 11 nucleotides agree with TRBD1. CDR1 and CDR2 from the germline V gene are SGHRS and YFSETQ. CDR3 length: 17 amino acids. After removal of 4 bases from V and 0 bases from J, the junction contained 5 bases not matched to a gene. In DNA, the CDR3 is TGCGCCAGCAGCGAGGGGACAGGGGGTTCAACTAATGAAAAACTGTTTTTT. Amino acid sequence: CASSEGTGGSTNEKLFF.

The genes are TRBV11-3 and TRBJ1-1; 8 bases line up with TRBD1. The CDR3 is 15 residues long. The germline V gene encodes CDR1 SGHNT and CDR2 YENEEA. V gave up 5 bases and J gave up 6 bases; unmatched junction bases: 11. The CDR3 is CASSRSDRVASEAFF. Here the CDR3 DNA reads TGTGCCAGCAGCAGATCGGACAGGGTGGCCTCTGAAGCTTTCTTT. Full variable domain (rest looked up from reference TRBV11-3 and TRBJ1-1): EAGVVQSPRYKIIEKKQPVAFWCNPISGHNTLYWYLQNLGQGPELLIRYENEEAVDDSQLPKDRFSAERLKGVDSTLKIQPAELGDSAVYLCASSRSDRVASEAFFGQGTRLTVV.

V usage is TRBV2 and J usage is TRBJ2-1; 7 bases are shared with TRBD1. Trimming at V came to 4 bases and at J to 5 bases, leaving 2 bases not matched to a gene. From germline, CDR1 is SNHLY and CDR2 FYNNEI. This CDR3 spans 13 amino acids. The CDR3 reads CASSGQGHNEQFF. The CDR3 DNA reads as TGTGCCAGCAGTGGACAGGGCCACAATGAGCAGTTCTTC.

DNA for the CDR3: TGTGCCAGCAGCTTCGCGACGGGGACTGAAGCTTTCTTT. This encodes CASSFATGTEAFF. The chain has TRBV7-9 and TRBJ1-1; the D is unclear. CDR1 SEHNR and CDR2 FQNEAQ come from the germline V gene (reference sequence). This CDR3 has 13 amino acids. V lost 3 bases to trimming and J lost 5 bases, with 10 bases between them.

This rearrangement joins TRBV6-6 to TRBJ1-4; the match to TRBD1 covers 12 bases. The CDR3 extends over 14 amino acids. CDR1 is MNHNY, CDR2 SVGAGI, per germline (reference sequence). V lost 3 bases, J lost 10 bases, and 3 bases stayed unmatched. The CDR3 DNA is TGTGCCAGCAGTTATGGGGACAGGGGGCGAAAACTGTTTTTT. This gives the protein CASSYGDRGRKLFF.

The rearrangement joins TRBV10-3 to TRBJ1-2; perhaps TRBD1 as D (6 bases). CDR1 ENHRY and CDR2 SYGVKD come from the germline V gene. The CDR3 consists of 19 residues. The V end was cut by 4 bases, the J end by 0 bases, with 24 bases between. DNA for the CDR3: TGTGCCATCAGTGGGGGGCTAGGGGGTATCAAAGAATCTAACTATGGCTACACCTTC. This codes for CAISGGLGGIKESNYGYTF.

This rearrangement joins TRBV29-1 to TRBJ1-2; 12 nucleotides match TRBD1. Trimming at V came to 5 bases and at J to 3 bases, leaving 4 bases not matched to a gene. The CDR3 sequence is 14 residues long. Germline V gene sequence: CDR1 SQVTM, CDR2 ANQGSEA. CDR3 DNA sequence: TGCAGCGTTCTCGGGACAGGGGGCGACTATGGCTACACCTTC. Its translation: CSVLGTGGDYGYTF.

Notes on this clone: The junction and the germline gene differ at one end; a read error may be behind it. The V and J genes are TRBV23-1 and TRBJ1-5; D unclear. TRBV23-1 is assigned to the ORF class and has an uncertain function. The CDR3 runs to 20 residues. CDR3 DNA sequence: TGCGCCAGCAGTCAATCGAAGTGTGGCCAACAACCAAATAGCAGTCAGCCCCAGCATTTT. This encodes CASSQSKCGQQPNSSQPQHF.

The chain has TRBV9 and TRBJ1-1; 8 nucleotides line up with TRBD1. The length of the CDR3 is 17 residues. The V gene's germline CDR1 is SGDLS and CDR2 YYNGEE. J gave up 5 bases and V 0 bases, and 12 bases lay outside the gene matches. In DNA form, the CDR3 reads TGTGCCAGCAGCGTAGCTTACGGGACAGGCCCGGGGACTGAAGCTTTCTTT. It encodes CASSVAYGTGPGTEAFF. The variable domain in full, completed from reference TRBV9 and TRBJ1-1, reads DSGVTQTPKHLITATGQRVTLRCSPRSGDLSVYWYQQSLDQGLQFLIQYYNGEERAKGNILERFSAQQFPDLHSELNLSSLELGDSALYFCASSVAYGTGPGTEAFFGQGTRLTVV.

The chain has TRBV15 and TRBJ2-5; 7 bases match TRBD2. This CDR3 comprises 13 residues. The V gene's germline CDR1 is LNHNV and CDR2 YYDKDF (reference sequence). J gave up 3 bases and V 11 bases, and 9 bases lay outside the gene matches. The CDR3 DNA follows: TGTGCCTCCGAATCCGGGACTAAAGAGACCCAGTACTTC. This codes for CASESGTKETQYF.

A single count supports this clone. The chain couples TRBV30 to TRBJ2-2, with 10 bases that match TRBD1. This CDR3 comprises 14 residues. J lost 7 bases, V lost 1 base, and 3 bases had no gene match. The germline V gene has CDR1 GTSNPN and CDR2 SVGIG (reference sequence). Written as DNA, the CDR3 is TGTGCCTGGAGTGGTGGACAGGGGGTCGGGGAGCTGTTTTTT. Amino acid sequence: CAWSGGQGVGELFF.

The chain carries TRBV5-1 and TRBJ1-2, with 12 bases aligning to TRBD1. Trimming removed 0 bases from V and 4 bases from J; junction bases left unmatched: 4. The germline V gene encodes CDR1 SGHRS and CDR2 YFSETQ. There are 16 residues in the CDR3. The CDR3 DNA sequence: TGCGCCAGCAGCTTGGGGGGGACAGGGGGCGCCTATGGCTACACCTTC. Translated: CASSLGGTGGAYGYTF. Filled out from reference TRBV5-1 and TRBJ1-2, the complete variable domain reads KAGVTQTPRYLIKTRGQQVTLSCSPISGHRSVSWYQQTPGQGLQFLFEYFSETQRNKGNFPGRFSGRQFSNSRSEMNVSTLELGDSALYLCASSLGGTGGAYGYTFGSGTRLTVV.

This rearrangement joins TRBV5-4 to TRBJ2-1; a weak D match, TRBD2 (5 bases). Between the trimmed V and J ends, which lost 7 bases and 3 bases, there was a span of 14 bases. This CDR3 spans 14 amino acids. Germline loops: CDR1 SGHNT, CDR2 YYREEE (reference sequence). The CDR3 reads CASSEEVVYNEQFF. CDR3 nucleotides: TGTGCCAGCTCGGAGGAAGTAGTCTACAATGAGCAGTTCTTC.

CDR3 in DNA: TGTGCCAGCAGCTTGTATGGGGTCACGACTAGCGGGGGGGCCTACGAGCAGTACTTC. Protein sequence: CASSLYGVTTSGGAYEQYF. The chain links TRBV5-6 to TRBJ2-5; 14 bases map to TRBD2. The closer fit of TRBJ2-7 to the DNA end suggests the J call may be wrong. Germline V gene sequence: CDR1 SGHDT, CDR2 YYEEEE. The CDR3 consists of 19 residues.

This clone has more than one count but fewer than ten. The V gene is TRBV5-5, the J gene TRBJ1-3, with D maybe TRBD1 (5 bases). There are 17 residues in the CDR3. V lost 0 bases and J 4 bases, leaving 17 bases between the germline ends. Germline V CDR1 and CDR2: SGHKS, YYEKEE (reference sequence). CDR3 bases: TGTGCCAGCAGCTTGGGAATCGGGGGATTGACAGGAAACACCATATATTTT. Translated: CASSLGIGGLTGNTIYF.